The next 22 T cell receptor beta chains were all read from a single sample in a study of CD8 T cells in ankylosing spondylitis. TCRdb redid the calling of the 5' RACE reads with MiXCR, one entry per CDR3 protein. The sample includes 30,000 to 45,000 distinct CDR3 sequences, 16% of them seen just once. Sequenced: blood. The receptors derive from a male donor with ankylosing spondylitis or in good health (not recorded which).

The V call is TRBV5-1, the J call TRBJ2-3, with D perhaps matching TRBD2 (6 bases). This CDR3 region has 13 residues. Germline V gene data show CDR1 as SGHRS and CDR2 as YFSETQ. V lost 5 bases and J 0 bases, leaving 7 bases between the germline ends. The CDR3 reads CASRSGSTDTQYF. The CDR3 DNA sequence: TGCGCCAGCAGGAGCGGGAGCACAGATACGCAGTATTTT.

This clonotype was detected a few times. The chain couples TRBV7-2 to TRBJ2-1; possibly TRBD1 or TRBD2 for D (6 bases each). CDR1 is SGHTA and CDR2 is FQGNSA in the germline V gene. The ends were cut back, 5 bases at V and 9 bases at J, with 17 bases in the middle. This CDR3 is built from 14 residues. CDR3 nucleotide sequence: TGTGCCAGCAGCCAAGGCCCCGGGGGCGGTGAGCAGTTCTTC. Translation: CASSQGPGGGEQFF.

CDR3 nucleotides: TGCGCCAGCAGCTTGGGGGACAGGGGTTCACCCCTCCACTTT. Encoded protein: CASSLGDRGSPLHF. This chain links TRBV5-1 with TRBJ1-6; 10 positions match TRBD1. V shed 0 bases, J shed 9 bases, and the junction held 0 bases outside the gene matches. Looked up from germline, CDR1 is SGHRS and CDR2 is YFSETQ. The CDR3 length is 14 residues.

The chain recombines TRBV3-1 with TRBJ1-1; D is ambiguous. Per germline, CDR1 LGHDT and CDR2 YNNKEL (reference sequence). The CDR3 sequence is 14 residues long. The V gene lost 5 bases and the J gene lost 0 bases, with 10 bases spanning the gap. Here the CDR3 DNA reads TGTGCCAGCAGCACGGAGTCAATGAACACTGAAGCTTTCTTT. This translates into CASSTESMNTEAFF.

This clonotype occurred a few times. The chain couples TRBV4-3 to TRBJ1-2; no clear D gene. V lost 2 bases to trimming and J lost 5 bases, with 12 bases between them. The CDR3 is made up of 14 amino acids. The germline V gene has CDR1 LGHNA and CDR2 YSLEER. CDR3 in amino acids: CASSQNRRKYGYTF. The CDR3, as DNA: TGCGCCAGCAGCCAAAACCGACGGAAGTATGGCTACACCTTC.

The chain has TRBV6-4 and TRBJ2-3, with TRBD1 matching over 12 bases. There are 17 residues in the CDR3. The trim removed 5 bases at V and 5 bases at J, leaving 11 bases unmatched. Germline-derived CDR1 and CDR2 are MRHNA and SNTAGT. The CDR3 loop is CASSPFAGQGAIDTQYF. The CDR3 DNA is TGTGCCAGCAGTCCTTTTGCGGGACAGGGGGCCATAGATACGCAGTATTTT.

The table lists this clonotype with a few counts. This chain connects TRBV7-2 to TRBJ2-3; 7 bases fit TRBD2. This CDR3 has 16 amino acids. In germline, CDR1 is SGHTA, CDR2 FQGNSA. The V gene end was trimmed by 0 bases and the J gene end by 0 bases; junction bases not matched to a gene: 3. CDR3 coding DNA: TGTGCCAGCAGCTTAGCTGGGGGGGACAGCACAGATACGCAGTATTTT. It is translated as CASSLAGGDSTDTQYF.

The chain links TRBV19 to TRBJ2-3; unclear D gene. The CDR3 runs to 12 residues. CDR1 and CDR2 from the germline V gene are LNHDA and SQIVND (reference sequence). Deletions cut 3 bases from V and 6 bases from J, with 7 bases between. This CDR3 is CASSILGDTQYF. The CDR3 region has the DNA TGTGCCAGTAGTATCCTTGGGGATACGCAGTATTTT.

The chain links TRBV7-3 to TRBJ2-5; D tentatively fits TRBD1 or TRBD2 (5 bases each). CDR3 length: 14 amino acids. The V gene's germline CDR1 is SGHTA and CDR2 FQGTGA. V was trimmed by 5 bases and J by 5 bases, leaving 15 bases between them. The CDR3 here is CASSPGTTDETQYF. CDR3 coding DNA: TGTGCCAGCAGCCCGGGGACGACCGACGAGACCCAGTACTTC. Complete variable domain (other parts from reference TRBV7-3 and TRBJ2-5): GAGVSQTPSNKVTEKGKYVELRCDPISGHTALYWYRQSLGQGPEFLIYFQGTGAADDSGLPNDRFFAVRPEGSVSTLKIQRTERGDSAVYLCASSPGTTDETQYFGPGTRLLVL.

This clonotype was detected a few times. This chain uses TRBV20-1 with TRBJ1-5, with 7 bases aligning to TRBD1. Germline V gene data show CDR1 as DFQATT and CDR2 as SNEGSKA (reference sequence). The CDR3 runs 13 residues. The trim removed 4 bases at V and 6 bases at J, leaving 6 bases unmatched. In nucleotides, the CDR3 is TGCAGTGCTACCCGACAGGGTGTTCAGCCCCAGCATTTT. This encodes CSATRQGVQPQHF.

J is TRBJ2-7 and V is TRBV6-5; 8 bases fit TRBD2. The V gene end was trimmed by 6 bases and the J gene end by 4 bases; junction bases not matched to a gene: 14. Germline V CDR1 and CDR2: MNHEY, SVGAGI. The CDR3 sequence is 16 residues long. The chain's CDR3 is CASRTHPGLEFYEQYF. The CDR3 coding sequence is TGTGCCAGCAGAACGCATCCGGGACTAGAATTTTACGAGCAGTACTTC.

This rearrangement joins TRBV6-5 to TRBJ1-1, with D unclear. In germline, CDR1 is MNHEY, CDR2 SVGAGI. V was shortened by 0 bases and J by 5 bases, with 10 bases between the two germline ends. This CDR3 contains 14 residues. CDR3: CASSYSSTRTEAFF. The CDR3, as DNA: TGTGCCAGCAGTTACTCCTCCACTCGGACTGAAGCTTTCTTT.

This chain joins TRBV5-1 and TRBJ2-1; D is unresolved. The germline V gene encodes CDR1 SGHRS and CDR2 YFSETQ. The V and J ends lost 2 bases and 0 bases respectively, with 9 bases between them. This CDR3 has 15 residues. CDR3: CASSLRASSYNEQFF. The CDR3 DNA is TGCGCCAGCAGCTTAAGGGCTAGCTCCTACAATGAGCAGTTCTTC.

The CDR3 nucleotides are TGTGCCAGCAGCCCACAGACTAGCGGCACAGATACGCAGTATTTT. Translated: CASSPQTSGTDTQYF. This chain uses TRBV7-9 with TRBJ2-3, with 8 bases aligning to TRBD2. Germline-derived CDR1 and CDR2 are SEHNR and FQNEAQ (reference sequence). CDR3 length equals 15 residues. The J segment lost 1 base and the V segment lost 5 bases, leaving 5 bases of the junction unmatched.

This clonotype was counted at least ten times. This chain uses TRBV5-1 with TRBJ2-3; D uncertain. Looked up from germline, CDR1 is SGHRS and CDR2 is YFSETQ. Between the trimmed V and J ends, which lost 4 bases and 2 bases, there was a span of 17 bases. The CDR3 extends over 16 amino acids. CDR3 residues: CASSIGRASFTDTQYF. In nucleotides, the CDR3 is TGCGCCAGCAGCATTGGTCGGGCCTCCTTCACAGATACGCAGTATTTT.

This clonotype was observed many times. The chain has TRBV12-3 or TRBV12-4 and TRBJ2-2; D ambiguous. V was clipped by 1 base and J by 7 bases, with 13 bases between them. The CDR3 totals 15 residues. In DNA, the CDR3 is TGTGCCAGCAGTTTAGTGGGCCGACCAGGCGGGGAGCTGTTTTTT. Protein sequence: CASSLVGRPGGELFF.

This chain joins TRBV10-3 and TRBJ2-1; the D gene is possibly TRBD1 (6 bases). Germline CDR1 is ENHRY and CDR2 is SYGVKD. The CDR3 spans 12 residues. V was pared by 5 bases and J by 8 bases, with 10 bases between. CDR3 nucleotide sequence: TGTGCCATCAGTAGGACAGAAGATGAGCAGTTCTTC. Its translation: CAISRTEDEQFF.

This clonotype appeared a few times. Here the CDR3 reads CASGLGNEQFF. The CDR3, as DNA: TGTGCTAGTGGTTTGGGGAATGAGCAGTTCTTC. The chain uses TRBV12-5 and TRBJ2-1, with unresolved D. This CDR3 has 11 residues. The V and J ends lost 1 base and 7 bases respectively, with 2 bases between them. The germline gives CDR1 LGHNT, CDR2 FRNRAP. The entire variable domain, with the rest obtained from reference TRBV12-5 and TRBJ2-1, is as follows: DARVTQTPRHKVTEMGQEVTMRCQPILGHNTVFWYRQTMMQGLELLAYFRNRAPLDDSGMPKDRFSAEMPDATLATLKIQPSEPRDSAVYFCASGLGNEQFFGPGTRLTVL.

This clonotype was counted between two and nine times. The rearrangement links TRBV7-9 to TRBJ2-3; the D is unclear. The CDR3 spans 14 residues. Germline CDR1 is SEHNR and CDR2 is FQNEAQ (reference sequence). Trimming pared 1 base from V and 5 bases from J, leaving 10 bases between. The CDR3 reads CASSLVGKKDTQYF. The CDR3 coding sequence is TGTGCCAGCAGCTTAGTGGGGAAGAAAGATACGCAGTATTTT.

The chain couples TRBV7-9 to TRBJ2-5, with TRBD2 matching over 10 bases. This CDR3 region has 14 residues. V was pared by 5 bases and J by 5 bases, with 5 bases of the junction left unmatched. From germline, CDR1 is SEHNR and CDR2 FQNEAQ (reference sequence). The CDR3 bases are TGTGCCAGCAGCCTAAATAGCGGGAGGGAGACCCAGTACTTC. It codes for CASSLNSGRETQYF.

In its sample, this clonotype was seen a few times. This rearrangement joins TRBV28 to TRBJ2-3; D is uncertain. The CDR3 runs to 13 residues. Trimming stripped 5 bases from V and 2 bases from J, with 8 bases between. Germline lookup yields CDR1 MDHEN and CDR2 SYDVKM. This CDR3 reads CASSPLVTDTQYF. The CDR3 DNA reads TGTGCCAGCAGTCCCCTAGTCACAGATACGCAGTATTTT.

V usage is TRBV9 and J usage is TRBJ1-5; a weak D match, TRBD1 (5 bases). This CDR3 has 14 residues. V dropped 3 bases and J dropped 4 bases, with 11 bases sitting between them. Germline CDR1 SGDLS, CDR2 YYNGEE. For the CDR3, the DNA is TGTGCCAGCAGCGAGCGCGGGGGGAATCAGCCCCAGCATTTT. Protein product: CASSERGGNQPQHF.